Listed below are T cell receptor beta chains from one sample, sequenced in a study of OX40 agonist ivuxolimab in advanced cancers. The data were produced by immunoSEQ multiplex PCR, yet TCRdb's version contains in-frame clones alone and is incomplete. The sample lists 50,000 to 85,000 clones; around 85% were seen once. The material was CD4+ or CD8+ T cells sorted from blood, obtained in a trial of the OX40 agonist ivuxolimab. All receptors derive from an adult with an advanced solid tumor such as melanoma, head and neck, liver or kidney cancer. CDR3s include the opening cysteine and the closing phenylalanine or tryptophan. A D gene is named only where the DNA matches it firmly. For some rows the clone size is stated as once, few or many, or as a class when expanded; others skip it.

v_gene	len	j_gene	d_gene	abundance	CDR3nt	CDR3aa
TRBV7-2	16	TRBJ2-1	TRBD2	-	TGTGCCAGCAGCAGGACTAGCGGGGGGGCCCACAATGAGCAGTTCTTC	CASSRTSGGAHNEQFF
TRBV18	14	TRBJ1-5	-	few	TGTGCCAGCTCAGAGCAGAGTAGCAATCAGCCCCAGCATTTT	CASSEQSSNQPQHF
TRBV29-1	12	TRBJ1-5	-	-	TGCAGCGTTGGGCAAGTCAATCAGCCCCAGCATTTT	CSVGQVNQPQHF
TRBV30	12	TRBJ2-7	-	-	TGTGCCCGACGGGGGGCGCGATACGAGCAGTACTTC	CARRGARYEQYF
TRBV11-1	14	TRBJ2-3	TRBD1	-	TGTGCCAGCAGCTCGGACAGGGGTCTAAGGACGCAGTATTTT	CASSSDRGLRTQYF
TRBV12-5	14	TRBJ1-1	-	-	TGTGCTAGTGGTTTGGGGACGGAGAACACTGAAGCTTTCTTT	CASGLGTENTEAFF
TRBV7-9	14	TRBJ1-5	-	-	TGTGCCAGCAGCCACGAATGGGAGGGCCAGCCCCAGCATTTT	CASSHEWEGQPQHF
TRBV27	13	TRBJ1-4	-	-	TGTGCCAGCAGTCCTAGTATCCTTGAAAAACTGTTTTTT	CASSPSILEKLFF
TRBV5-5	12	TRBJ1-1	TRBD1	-	TGTGCCAGCAGCACAGGACAGGGTAGGGCTTTCTTT	CASSTGQGRAFF
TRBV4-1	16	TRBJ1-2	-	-	TGCGCCAGCAGCCAAGATCCCCGGGGAGCTAACTATGGCTACACCTTC	CASSQDPRGANYGYTF
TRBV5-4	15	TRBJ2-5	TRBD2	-	TGTGCCAGCAGCTTGGTGCAGGGCGGGGGAGAGACCCAGTACTTC	CASSLVQGGGETQYF
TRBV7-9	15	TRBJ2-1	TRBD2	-	TGTGCCAGCAGCTTAGGGGCTAGCGGAACCAATGAGCAGTTCTTC	CASSLGASGTNEQFF
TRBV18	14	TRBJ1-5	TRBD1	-	TGTGCCAGCTCGCGGGACAGTAGCAATCAGCCCCAGCATTTT	CASSRDSSNQPQHF
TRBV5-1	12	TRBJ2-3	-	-	TGCGCCAGCAGCTTGAAAAAGGATACGCAGTATTTT	CASSLKKDTQYF
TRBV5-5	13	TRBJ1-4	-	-	TGTGCCAGCAGCTTTTTTTCCGGTGAAAAACTGTTTTTT	CASSFFSGEKLFF
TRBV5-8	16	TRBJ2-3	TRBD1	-	TGTGCCAGCAGGAGGACAGGGGCTGCCATCACAGATACGCAGTATTTT	CASRRTGAAITDTQYF
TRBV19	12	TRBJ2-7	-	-	TGTGCCAGTAGTATATTGGGGGCCGAGCAGTACTTC	CASSILGAEQYF
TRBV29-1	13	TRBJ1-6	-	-	TGCAGCGTCGCTTGGTCCTATAATTCACCCCTCCACTTT	CSVAWSYNSPLHF